The 20 T cell receptor beta chains below come from one sample, sequenced in a study of a mutant IDH1 vaccine in newly diagnosed glioma (dated by TCRdb to the early 2020s). The library relied on the immunoSEQ multiplex PCR assay. TCRdb re-hosts the immuneACCESS table, in-frame sequences only. Its copies lack some clones; in the studies checked, an unresolved V gene accounts for under half of them, and the cause for the rest is not known. Within this sample are 110,000 or so clones, with roughly 90% of them counted one time only. The ten top clones hold 0.6% to 0.7% of the sample. These receptors have no known antigen. What the time point label conveys for this sample: week 11, during vaccination. Each vaccine dose, consisting of 300 ug of a 20-mer mutant IDH1 peptide in Montanide, was administered subcutaneously with topical imiquimod. The material was PBMCs, obtained from a glioma patient whose treatment included an IDH1 peptide vaccine. These TCRs come from a woman aged 45-65 years with glioma.

This clone was observed a single time. This chain connects TRBV2 to TRBJ2-1; a weak D match, TRBD2 (6 bases). The CDR3 is 17 amino acids. V lost 6 bases, J lost 7 bases, and 25 bases lay in between. Germline-derived CDR1 and CDR2 are SNHLY and FYNNEI. CDR3 coding DNA: TGTGCCAGCAGCGAGACTCTACTAGCCAGGTCGGATAATGAGCAGTTCTTC. Its protein product is CASSETLLARSDNEQFF.

The CDR3 nucleotides are TGTGCCAGCAGCCCACACAGGGGCTCCACTGCCTACGAGCAGTACTTC. Amino acid sequence: CASSPHRGSTAYEQYF. This chain links TRBV7-8 with TRBJ2-7; 7 nucleotides match TRBD1. Germline trimming cut 5 bases from V and 2 bases from J; bases unmatched to any gene: 12. There are 16 residues in the CDR3. Germline V lookup: CDR1 SGHVS, CDR2 FQNEAQ.

The chain uses TRBV5-1 and TRBJ1-1; no clear D gene. There are 16 residues in the CDR3. V dropped 0 bases and J dropped 4 bases, with 16 bases sitting between them. Looked up from germline, CDR1 is SGHRS and CDR2 is YFSETQ. The CDR3 here is CASSLAGTILRTEAFF. Here the CDR3 DNA reads TGCGCCAGCAGCTTGGCAGGCACCATTTTGCGCACTGAAGCTTTCTTT.

V is TRBV9 and J is TRBJ2-7; 9 bases align to TRBD2. CDR1 is SGDLS, CDR2 YYNGEE, per germline. Losses at the gene ends were 4 bases for V and 4 bases for J; bases not matched to a gene: 9. This CDR3 comprises 15 residues. The CDR3 nucleotides read TGTGCCAGCAGCCCCCGGACTAGCGTTCAGTACGAGCAGTACTTC. Residues: CASSPRTSVQYEQYF. The full variable domain, with the rest looked up from reference TRBV9 and TRBJ2-7, is DSGVTQTPKHLITATGQRVTLRCSPRSGDLSVYWYQQSLDQGLQFLIQYYNGEERAKGNILERFSAQQFPDLHSELNLSSLELGDSALYFCASSPRTSVQYEQYFGPGTRLTVT.

This clone was recorded a few times. The chain uses TRBV10-1 and TRBJ1-4; D gene ambiguous. Looked up from germline, CDR1 is WNHNN and CDR2 is SYGVQD (reference sequence). The CDR3 is 12 residues long. The V gene lost 10 bases and the J gene lost 2 bases, with 8 bases spanning the gap. This CDR3 is CAILRTNEKLFF. CDR3 nucleotide sequence: TGCGCCATCCTAAGGACTAATGAAAAACTGTTTTTT.

The chain is built from TRBV6-1 and TRBJ2-1; D perhaps matches TRBD2 (6 bases). Between the trimmed V and J ends, which lost 6 bases and 9 bases, there was a span of 21 bases. This CDR3 contains 15 residues. Germline V lookup: CDR1 MNHNS, CDR2 SASEGT. The CDR3 bases are TGTGCCAGCAGGCAGGGAGGAGGCCAAGGCCCTGAGCAGTTCTTC. Amino acids: CASRQGGGQGPEQFF.

The chain combines TRBV6-5 with TRBJ2-7; D is undetermined. CDR3 length: 15 residues. Deletions cut 0 bases from V and 1 base from J, with 10 bases between. CDR1 and CDR2 from the germline V gene are MNHEY and SVGAGI. The DNA for the CDR3 is TGTGCCAGCAGTTACTCACCCCTGGGGTCCTACGAGCAGTACTTC. Translating it yields CASSYSPLGSYEQYF.

The chain links TRBV6-1 to TRBJ1-1; the match to TRBD1 covers 9 bases. Germline CDR1 and CDR2: MNHNS and SASEGT. J gave up 5 bases and V 8 bases, and 6 bases lay outside the gene matches. This CDR3 is 13 amino acids long. This CDR3 reads CASEAGQGTEAFF. CDR3 DNA: TGTGCCAGCGAAGCGGGACAGGGTACTGAAGCTTTCTTT.

J is TRBJ1-6 and V is TRBV2; possible D gene TRBD1, 6 bases. This CDR3 has 17 residues. Germline loops: CDR1 SNHLY, CDR2 FYNNEI. Trimming stripped 3 bases from V and 7 bases from J, with 19 bases between. The CDR3 DNA is TGTGCCAGCAGTGACCCCCTGTGGGGGGCCGAGAATTCACCCCTCCACTTT. As protein: CASSDPLWGAENSPLHF.

This clone was detected only a few times. The CDR3, as DNA: TGTGCCAGCAGCCTGGGCGGGCTAGCGGGAGCGATAGGTGATGAGCAGTTCTTC. It is translated as CASSLGGLAGAIGDEQFF. This rearrangement joins TRBV4-2 to TRBJ2-1, with 10 bases matching TRBD2. The CDR3 loop spans 18 amino acids. J gave up 8 bases and V 4 bases, and 17 bases lay outside the gene matches. CDR1 is LGHNA and CDR2 is YNFKEQ in the germline V gene.

CDR3 amino acids: CSVGRDYEQFF. CDR3 coding DNA: TGCAGCGTTGGACGGGACTATGAGCAGTTCTTC. This sequence joins TRBV29-1 and TRBJ2-1; TRBD2 might be the D (6 bases). V dropped 4 bases and J dropped 8 bases, with 9 bases sitting between them. CDR3 length equals 11 residues. The germline CDR1 and CDR2 sequences are SQVTM and ANQGSEA.

The chain recombines TRBV27 with TRBJ1-5; 9 bases are shared with TRBD1. From germline, CDR1 is MNHEY and CDR2 SMNVEV (reference sequence). The CDR3 loop spans 15 amino acids. V lost 4 bases and J lost 2; bases outside the gene matches: 3. The CDR3 sequence: CASSSRDRGNQPQHF. CDR3 nucleotide sequence: TGTGCCAGCAGTTCCCGGGACAGGGGCAATCAGCCCCAGCATTTT.

The rearrangement links TRBV19 to TRBJ1-2; tentatively, D is TRBD1 (6 bases). The germline gives CDR1 LNHDA, CDR2 SQIVND (reference sequence). The CDR3 totals 13 residues. Trimming pared 5 bases from V and 7 bases from J, leaving 14 bases between. The CDR3 sequence: CASSSRTDLGYTF. The CDR3 nucleotides are TGTGCCAGTAGTTCGCGGACAGACCTTGGCTACACCTTC.

This clone showed up just once. The CDR3 coding sequence is TGTGCCAGTAGTATCTTCAGCTCCTACAATGAGCAGTTCTTC. Amino acids: CASSIFSSYNEQFF. The rearrangement joins TRBV19 to TRBJ2-1, with D uncertain. CDR3 length: 14 residues. The V end was cut by 3 bases, the J end by 0 bases, with 6 bases between. Germline loops: CDR1 LNHDA, CDR2 SQIVND (reference sequence).

V and J are TRBV28 and TRBJ1-3, with unresolved D. The V end was cut by 2 bases, the J end by 2 bases, with 4 bases between. Germline assignment: CDR1 MDHEN and CDR2 SYDVKM. The CDR3 contains 13 residues. The CDR3 loop reads CASSLNTGNTIYF. The DNA of the CDR3 is TGTGCCAGCAGTTTAAACACTGGAAACACCATATATTTT.

J is TRBJ1-1 and V is TRBV18; D gene unclear. Germline CDR1 and CDR2: KGHSH and LQKENI. The CDR3 covers 12 residues. Trimming shortened V by 5 bases and J by 7 bases, and 11 bases separated the two germline ends. CDR3 sequence reads: CASSDYLGEAFF. CDR3 DNA sequence: TGTGCCAGCTCAGATTATCTCGGTGAAGCTTTCTTT.

This chain joins TRBV19 and TRBJ2-7; TRBD2 agrees at 8 bases. Trimming took 1 base from V and 0 from J; bases not matched to a gene: 2. The V gene's germline CDR1 is LNHDA and CDR2 SQIVND (reference sequence). The CDR3 has 15 amino acids. CDR3 protein: CASSIAGGSSYEQYF. As DNA, the CDR3 is TGTGCCAGTAGTATAGCGGGAGGGAGCTCCTACGAGCAGTACTTC.

This clone was picked up a small number of times. This sequence joins TRBV30 and TRBJ1-5; D is unclear. The ends were cut back, 0 bases at V and 4 bases at J, with 13 bases in the middle. The length of the CDR3 is 15 residues. Per germline, CDR1 GTSNPN and CDR2 SVGIG (reference sequence). CDR3 bases: TGTGCCTGGAGTGTAGGAGGGATTCAAAATCAGCCCCAGCATTTT. It translates to CAWSVGGIQNQPQHF. The whole variable domain, remainder taken from reference TRBV30 and TRBJ1-5, is SQTIHQWPATLVQPVGSPLSLECTVEGTSNPNLYWYRQAAGRGLQLLFYSVGIGQISSEVPQNLSASRPQDRQFILSSKKLLLSDSGFYLCAWSVGGIQNQPQHFGDGTRLSIL.

The genes are TRBV28 and TRBJ2-7, with 10 positions matching TRBD1. J lost 6 bases, V lost 5 bases, and 10 bases had no gene match. This CDR3 is 15 amino acids long. In germline, CDR1 is MDHEN, CDR2 SYDVKM. The CDR3, as DNA: TGTGCCAGCAGTCTGTCCGGGACAGGGGCTCGCGAGCAGTACTTC. It specifies CASSLSGTGAREQYF.

The chain uses TRBV6-1 and TRBJ2-5; 10 positions match TRBD2. This CDR3 is 16 amino acids long. CDR1 and CDR2 from the germline V gene are MNHNS and SASEGT. V was pared by 3 bases and J by 2 bases, with 6 bases of the junction left unmatched. Here the CDR3 reads CASSEYIAGGQETQYF. The CDR3 DNA reads TGTGCCAGCAGTGAGTACATAGCGGGAGGTCAAGAGACCCAGTACTTC.